The source of this TCR beta chain is a study of blood T cell repertoires in COVID-19 (dated by TCRdb to about 2020). Turning to the overall study: Collaborator samples came from the United States, Italy and Spain and covered acute and convalescent phases of COVID-19. A freely available public database, intended as a resource for researchers studying the immune response to SARS-CoV-2, is where the repertoires were released. Where HLA class I and class II types were available, the types were taken from metadata supplied by the sample provider, not from assay-based typing. Deeply sampled blood TCRbeta repertoires from subjects exposed to, actively infected with, or recovered from COVID-19 were included in the dataset. The prospective study material was composed of cDNA or gDNA derived from T cells, B-cell-depleted T cells, or PBMCs. Samples came from the ongoing ImmuneRACE study (first 160 participants) plus 1,254 subjects from 6 global collaborators. A de-identified subject ID, COVID-19 status, age in years and sex were almost always included in the sample metadata.

Participants in the prospective study were enrolled through a virtual design, were aged roughly 18 to 100 years, and lived in about two dozen United States geographic areas. Cohort assignment in the prospective study relied on participant-reported clinical history from a screening survey and a study questionnaire. Exposed participants had been in contact, within 2 weeks of entering the study, with a person who had a PCR-confirmed or clinician-diagnosed case of COVID-19. In the prospective study, whole blood, serum and a nasopharyngeal or oropharyngeal swab were collected from each participant by mobile phlebotomists. Over an approximately 2-month period, participants in the prospective study had the option of providing additional blood draws and questionnaires. Before DNA extraction, prospective study blood samples were shipped either frozen or at room temperature. A remark on this clone: Its specific antigen is unknown. No much larger clonotype is one base removed from it; base qualities were not supplied.

As encoded in the germline V gene (reference sequence), CDR1 is MNHEY while CDR2 is SMNVEV. The CDR3 holds 16 amino acids from the cysteine to the phenylalanine. The kept DNA is CDR3 alone, 48 bases in frame from the first base. Germline trimming: 2 bases from V, 4 bases from J; junction bases outside gene matches: 10. Study-wide findings and limitations: Clinical and demographic metadata were provided uncurated, with the amount varying by source and participant.

TCRbeta CDR3 regions were amplified from genomic DNA by means of the immunoSEQ Assay, a bias-controlled multiplex PCR. The authors' analysis ran thus. The number of nucleated cells in each sample was estimated by amplification of reference gene primers within the assay. To quantify the absolute abundance of each unique TCRbeta CDR3 rearrangement, sequence reads were collapsed and filtered. Productive Simpson clonality was computed per sample as the square root of Simpson's diversity index over productive rearrangements. TCRdb holds this immuneACCESS table with in-frame rearrangements only. Some clones are missing; in checked studies, unresolved V genes explain under half, and the rest has no known cause. That table gives V, J and clone size, and the DNA gave D and trimming. The table for this sample lists 360,000 or so clones; roughly 86% of them were counted only once. The biggest ten clones account for just over 1% of the sample.

Specimen: PBMCs or T cells enriched from blood (not recorded which). The sequence was obtained from a woman under 40 who had been exposed to COVID-19. The rearranged segments are TRBV27 and TRBJ2-7, and 8 bases in between align with TRBD2. The CDR3 region: CASSLLGREALYEQYF. The base sequence is TGTGCCAGCAGTTTACTTGGGCGGGAGGCCCTTTACGAGCAGTACTTC.